This T cell receptor (beta chain) was captured in a study of PD-L1 blockade in urothelial cancer. Study information: Median T cell yield per blood sample was about 140,000 cells.

This CDR3 comprises 15 residues. Germline-derived CDR1 and CDR2 are MNHEY and SMNVEV (reference sequence). Trimming took 6 bases from V and 6 from J; bases not matched to a gene: 9. Time point in this sample: pretreatment peripheral blood. Data came from immunoSEQ multiplex PCR; TCRdb stores just in-frame clones and leaves some out. The sample lists roughly 49,000 clones; 86% were seen once. Concerning this clone itself: Its antigen is undetermined.

General study points: Having blood TCR clonality under the median before treatment predicted better survival.

V gene TRBV27 combines with J gene TRBJ2-3; 10 bases match TRBD1. The sequence came from a man in his 60s with urothelial cancer. The sequences come from PBMCs, collected around atezolizumab (anti-PD-L1) treatment. CDR3 residues: CASSATDRGRDTQYF. The CDR3 nucleotides read TGTGCCAGCAGCGCCACGGACAGGGGGAGGGATACGCAGTATTTT.